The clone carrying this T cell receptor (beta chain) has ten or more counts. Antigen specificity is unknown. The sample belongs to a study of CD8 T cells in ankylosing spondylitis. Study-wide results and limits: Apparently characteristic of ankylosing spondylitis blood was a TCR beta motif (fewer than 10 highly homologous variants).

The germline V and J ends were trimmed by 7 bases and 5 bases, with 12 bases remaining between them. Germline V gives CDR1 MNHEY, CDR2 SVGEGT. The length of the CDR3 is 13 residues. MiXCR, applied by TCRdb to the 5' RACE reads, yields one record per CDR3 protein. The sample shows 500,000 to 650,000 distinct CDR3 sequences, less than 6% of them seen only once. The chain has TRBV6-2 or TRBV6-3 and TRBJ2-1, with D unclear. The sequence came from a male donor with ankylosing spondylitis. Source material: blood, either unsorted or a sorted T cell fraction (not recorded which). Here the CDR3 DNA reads TGTGCCAGCACGCTTCTAATCCACAATGAGCAGTTCTTC. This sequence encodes CASTLLIHNEQFF.